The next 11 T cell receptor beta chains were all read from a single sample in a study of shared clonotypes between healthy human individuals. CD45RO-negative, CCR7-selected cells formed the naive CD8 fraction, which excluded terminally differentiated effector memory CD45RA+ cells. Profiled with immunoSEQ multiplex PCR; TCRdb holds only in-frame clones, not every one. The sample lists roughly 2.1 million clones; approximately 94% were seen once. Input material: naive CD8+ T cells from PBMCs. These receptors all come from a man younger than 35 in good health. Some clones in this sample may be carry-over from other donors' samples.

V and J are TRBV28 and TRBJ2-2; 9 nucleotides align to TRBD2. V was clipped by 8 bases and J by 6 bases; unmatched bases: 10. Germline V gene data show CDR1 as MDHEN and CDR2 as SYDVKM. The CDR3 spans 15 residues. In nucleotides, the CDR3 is TGTGCCAGCGCTAACGGTCGCGGGAGGGCCGGGGAGCTGTTTTTT. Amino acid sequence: CASANGRGRAGELFF.

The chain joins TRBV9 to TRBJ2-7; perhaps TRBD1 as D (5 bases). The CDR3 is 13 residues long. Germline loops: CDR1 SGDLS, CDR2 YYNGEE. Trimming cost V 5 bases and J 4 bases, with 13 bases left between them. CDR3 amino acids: CASSPEDSYEQYF. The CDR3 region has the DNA TGTGCCAGCAGTCCAGAAGACAGTTACGAGCAGTACTTC. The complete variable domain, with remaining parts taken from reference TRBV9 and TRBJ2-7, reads DSGVTQTPKHLITATGQRVTLRCSPRSGDLSVYWYQQSLDQGLQFLIQYYNGEERAKGNILERFSAQQFPDLHSELNLSSLELGDSALYFCASSPEDSYEQYFGPGTRLTVT.

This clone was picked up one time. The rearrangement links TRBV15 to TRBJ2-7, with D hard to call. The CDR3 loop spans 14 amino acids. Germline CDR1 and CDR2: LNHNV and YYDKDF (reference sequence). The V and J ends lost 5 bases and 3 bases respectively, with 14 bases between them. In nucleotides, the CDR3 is TGTGCCACCAGCCTCGGTGGCAGATACTACGAGCAGTACTTC. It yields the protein CATSLGGRYYEQYF.

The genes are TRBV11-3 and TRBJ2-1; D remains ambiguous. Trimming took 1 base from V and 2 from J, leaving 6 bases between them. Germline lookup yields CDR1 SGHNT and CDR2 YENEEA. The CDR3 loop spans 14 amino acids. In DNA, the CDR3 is TGTGCCAGCAGCTTAGGTCGGACCTACAATGAGCAGTTCTTC. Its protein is CASSLGRTYNEQFF.

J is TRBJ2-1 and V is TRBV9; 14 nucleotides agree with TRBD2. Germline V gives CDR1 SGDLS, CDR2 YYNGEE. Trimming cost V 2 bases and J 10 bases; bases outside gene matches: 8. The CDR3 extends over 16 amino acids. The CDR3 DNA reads TGTGCCAGCAGCGTCTCCGGGACTAGCGGGAGAGGGGAGCAGTTCTTC. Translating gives CASSVSGTSGRGEQFF.

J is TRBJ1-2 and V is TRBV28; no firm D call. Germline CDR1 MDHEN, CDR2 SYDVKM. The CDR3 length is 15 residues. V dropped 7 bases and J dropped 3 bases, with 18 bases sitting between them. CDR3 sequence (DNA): TGTGCCAGCACTCCTAGCCCAAGAGAGGACTATGGCTACACCTTC. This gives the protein CASTPSPREDYGYTF.

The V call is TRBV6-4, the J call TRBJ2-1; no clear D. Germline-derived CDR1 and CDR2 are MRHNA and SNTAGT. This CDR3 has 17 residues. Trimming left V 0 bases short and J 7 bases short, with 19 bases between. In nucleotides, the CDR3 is TGTGCCAGCAGTGACTCGAAGTCGTACGGGCGCGTGAATGAGCAGTTCTTC. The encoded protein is CASSDSKSYGRVNEQFF.

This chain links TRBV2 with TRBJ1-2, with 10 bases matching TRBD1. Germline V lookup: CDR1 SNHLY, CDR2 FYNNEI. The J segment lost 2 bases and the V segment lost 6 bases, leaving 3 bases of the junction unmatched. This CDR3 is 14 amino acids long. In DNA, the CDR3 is TGTGCCAGCAGCGGGACAGGGGAGAACTATGGCTACACCTTC. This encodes CASSGTGENYGYTF.

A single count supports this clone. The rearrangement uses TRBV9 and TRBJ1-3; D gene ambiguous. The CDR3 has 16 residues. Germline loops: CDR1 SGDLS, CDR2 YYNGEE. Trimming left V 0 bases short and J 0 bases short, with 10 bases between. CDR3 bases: TGTGCCAGCAGCGTAGCAGGCAGCCACTCTGGAAACACCATATATTTT. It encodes CASSVAGSHSGNTIYF.

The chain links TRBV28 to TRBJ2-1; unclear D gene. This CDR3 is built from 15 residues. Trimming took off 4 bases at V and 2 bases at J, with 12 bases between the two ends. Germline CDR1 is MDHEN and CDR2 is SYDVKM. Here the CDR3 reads CASSSSPHTYNEQFF. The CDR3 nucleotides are TGTGCCAGCAGTTCATCCCCCCACACCTACAATGAGCAGTTCTTC.

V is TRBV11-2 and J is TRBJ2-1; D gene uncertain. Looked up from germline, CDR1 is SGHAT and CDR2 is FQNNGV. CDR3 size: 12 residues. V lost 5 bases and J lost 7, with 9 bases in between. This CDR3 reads CASSPGWNEQFF. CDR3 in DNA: TGTGCCAGCAGCCCCGGTTGGAATGAGCAGTTCTTC.